Listed below are T cell receptor beta chains from one sample, sequenced in a study of T cell responses to AZD1222 COVID-19 vaccine. The table came from immunoSEQ multiplex PCR; TCRdb's copy has only in-frame clones and leaves some out. The sample consists of more than 35,000 clones, roughly 77% of them appearing once. Material: peripheral blood, obtained 28 days after the second dose of the MenACWY control vaccine. The receptors were gathered from an adult who received the MenACWY meningococcal vaccine as a control. Both conserved end residues are part of each CDR3. Fields, in order: clone size, J gene, D gene, V gene, CDR3 protein, CDR3 DNA. D genes are given only for firm matches. Some rows mark clone size as missing; the rest say once, few, many or name a class of expanded clone.

clone size: .; J gene: TRBJ2-1; D gene: .; V gene: TRBV2; CDR3 protein: CASSSNPTESSYNEQFF; CDR3 DNA: TGTGCCAGCAGCAGTAATCCTACTGAAAGCTCCTACAATGAGCAGTTCTTC
clone size: .; J gene: TRBJ2-3; D gene: TRBD1; V gene: TRBV27; CDR3 protein: CASSLTGATDTQYF; CDR3 DNA: TGTGCCAGCAGTTTGACAGGGGCCACAGATACGCAGTATTTT
clone size: .; J gene: TRBJ2-7; D gene: TRBD1; V gene: TRBV9; CDR3 protein: CASSARDRAGEQYF; CDR3 DNA: TGTGCCAGCAGCGCCCGGGACAGGGCGGGTGAGCAGTACTTC
clone size: .; J gene: TRBJ1-1; D gene: TRBD1; V gene: TRBV10-3; CDR3 protein: CAISETDRANTEAFF; CDR3 DNA: TGTGCCATCAGTGAAACGGACAGGGCGAACACTGAAGCTTTCTTT
clone size: .; J gene: TRBJ1-4; D gene: TRBD1; V gene: TRBV28; CDR3 protein: CASSSGQGVNEKLFF; CDR3 DNA: TGTGCCAGCAGTTCCGGACAGGGGGTTAATGAAAAACTGTTTTTT
clone size: .; J gene: TRBJ1-5; D gene: TRBD1; V gene: TRBV19; CDR3 protein: CASSIVQGDYSNQPQHF; CDR3 DNA: TGTGCCAGTAGTATAGTCCAGGGGGACTATAGCAATCAGCCCCAGCATTTT
clone size: medium-sized; J gene: TRBJ1-2; D gene: .; V gene: TRBV6-5; CDR3 protein: CASRGTSNYGYTF; CDR3 DNA: TGTGCCAGCAGGGGCACTTCTAACTATGGCTACACCTTC
clone size: .; J gene: TRBJ1-6; D gene: TRBD1; V gene: TRBV28; CDR3 protein: CASSVQGRNSPLHF; CDR3 DNA: TGTGCCAGCAGTGTACAGGGGCGGAATTCACCCCTCCACTTT
clone size: few; J gene: TRBJ1-2; D gene: TRBD1; V gene: TRBV12-3/TRBV12-4; CDR3 protein: CASSWGQRAGYTF; CDR3 DNA: TGTGCCAGCAGTTGGGGACAGAGGGCTGGCTACACCTTC
clone size: .; J gene: TRBJ2-1; D gene: TRBD2; V gene: TRBV6-2/TRBV6-3; CDR3 protein: CASSSGSGGANEQFF; CDR3 DNA: TGTGCCAGCAGTTCGGGGAGCGGGGGGGCCAATGAGCAGTTCTTC
clone size: .; J gene: TRBJ1-1; D gene: TRBD1; V gene: TRBV9; CDR3 protein: CASSQTRTGEAFF; CDR3 DNA: TGTGCCAGCAGCCAAACTAGGACAGGGGAAGCTTTCTTT
clone size: once; J gene: TRBJ2-2; D gene: .; V gene: TRBV30; CDR3 protein: CAWSPSTSGELFF; CDR3 DNA: TGTGCCTGGAGCCCCTCGACCTCCGGGGAGCTGTTTTTT
clone size: .; J gene: TRBJ2-3; D gene: .; V gene: TRBV11-1; CDR3 protein: CASSQGDTQYF; CDR3 DNA: TGTGCCAGCAGCCAGGGAGATACGCAGTATTTT
clone size: .; J gene: TRBJ1-2; D gene: TRBD1; V gene: TRBV6-5; CDR3 protein: CASTDGRGNNYGYTF; CDR3 DNA: TGTGCCAGCACCGACGGCAGGGGGAACAACTATGGCTACACCTTC
clone size: .; J gene: TRBJ1-5; D gene: .; V gene: TRBV12-5; CDR3 protein: CASGLYSNQPQHF; CDR3 DNA: TGTGCTAGTGGTTTGTATAGCAATCAGCCCCAGCATTTT
clone size: .; J gene: TRBJ1-1; D gene: .; V gene: TRBV2; CDR3 protein: CASSEGWGAQDEAFF; CDR3 DNA: TGTGCCAGCAGTGAAGGATGGGGGGCTCAGGATGAAGCTTTCTTT
clone size: .; J gene: TRBJ1-5; D gene: .; V gene: TRBV6-5; CDR3 protein: CASSSTTGTNQPQHF; CDR3 DNA: TGTGCCAGCAGTTCGACAACAGGAACGAATCAGCCCCAGCATTTT
clone size: .; J gene: TRBJ1-5; D gene: .; V gene: TRBV15; CDR3 protein: CATSRVLDSNQPQHF; CDR3 DNA: TGTGCCACCAGCAGAGTTTTGGATAGCAATCAGCCCCAGCATTTT
clone size: .; J gene: TRBJ1-2; D gene: .; V gene: TRBV7-8; CDR3 protein: CASSFSRAARGYTF; CDR3 DNA: TGTGCCAGCAGCTTCAGTCGGGCCGCGCGGGGCTACACCTTC
clone size: .; J gene: TRBJ1-2; D gene: .; V gene: TRBV27; CDR3 protein: CASSFQGGGDGYTF; CDR3 DNA: TGTGCCAGCAGTTTTCAAGGGGGAGGGGATGGCTACACCTTC
clone size: .; J gene: TRBJ1-5; D gene: .; V gene: TRBV28; CDR3 protein: CASRELPQGYQPQHF; CDR3 DNA: TGTGCCAGCAGGGAATTACCCCAGGGTTATCAGCCCCAGCATTTT
clone size: .; J gene: TRBJ1-4; D gene: TRBD1; V gene: TRBV30; CDR3 protein: CAWSPGQLREKLFF; CDR3 DNA: TGTGCCTGGAGCCCGGGACAGCTGAGAGAAAAACTGTTTTTT
clone size: .; J gene: TRBJ1-1; D gene: .; V gene: TRBV30; CDR3 protein: CAWSVRRTVNTEAFF; CDR3 DNA: TGTGCCTGGAGTGTCCGCAGGACAGTGAACACTGAAGCTTTCTTT
clone size: .; J gene: TRBJ2-1; D gene: .; V gene: TRBV7-2; CDR3 protein: CASSSAPGWNEQFF; CDR3 DNA: TGTGCCAGCAGCTCAGCTCCAGGGTGGAATGAGCAGTTCTTC
clone size: .; J gene: TRBJ1-2; D gene: .; V gene: TRBV6-1; CDR3 protein: CASSEPGTLYTF; CDR3 DNA: TGTGCCAGCAGTGAACCGGGCACACTTTACACCTTC
clone size: once; J gene: TRBJ2-2; D gene: .; V gene: TRBV24-1; CDR3 protein: CATSDLQGTGMNTGELFF; CDR3 DNA: TGTGCCACCAGTGATTTGCAGGGAACAGGGATGAACACCGGGGAGCTGTTTTTT
clone size: .; J gene: TRBJ2-1; D gene: .; V gene: TRBV18; CDR3 protein: CASSSSSYNEQFF; CDR3 DNA: TGTGCCAGCTCATCCAGCTCCTACAATGAGCAGTTCTTC
clone size: .; J gene: TRBJ1-2; D gene: .; V gene: TRBV12-3/TRBV12-4; CDR3 protein: CATTPQGNYGYTF; CDR3 DNA: TGTGCCACTACCCCACAGGGAAACTATGGCTACACCTTC
clone size: .; J gene: TRBJ2-1; D gene: TRBD2; V gene: TRBV6-5; CDR3 protein: CASKPGLGSEQFF; CDR3 DNA: TGTGCCAGCAAACCGGGACTAGGAAGTGAGCAGTTCTTC
clone size: .; J gene: TRBJ1-3; D gene: .; V gene: TRBV7-8; CDR3 protein: CASSLAGTSGNTIYF; CDR3 DNA: TGTGCCAGCAGCTTAGCAGGAACCTCTGGAAACACCATATATTTT
clone size: .; J gene: TRBJ1-1; D gene: .; V gene: TRBV5-6; CDR3 protein: CASSTWEGVTEAFF; CDR3 DNA: TGTGCCAGCAGTACGTGGGAAGGTGTCACTGAAGCTTTCTTT
clone size: .; J gene: TRBJ2-3; D gene: .; V gene: TRBV21-1; CDR3 protein: CASALTSGRRWSTDTQYF; CDR3 DNA: TGTGCCAGCGCATTAACTAGCGGGAGGAGGTGGAGCACAGATACGCAGTATTTT
clone size: .; J gene: TRBJ2-5; D gene: TRBD1; V gene: TRBV3-1/TRBV3-2; CDR3 protein: CASSQGLGGQGAKGQETQYF; CDR3 DNA: TGTGCCAGCAGCCAAGGGCTTGGGGGACAGGGGGCTAAGGGGCAAGAGACCCAGTACTTC
clone size: .; J gene: TRBJ1-3; D gene: .; V gene: TRBV7-2; CDR3 protein: CASSLGPAYSGNTIYF; CDR3 DNA: TGTGCCAGCAGCTTAGGTCCAGCTTACTCTGGAAACACCATATATTTT